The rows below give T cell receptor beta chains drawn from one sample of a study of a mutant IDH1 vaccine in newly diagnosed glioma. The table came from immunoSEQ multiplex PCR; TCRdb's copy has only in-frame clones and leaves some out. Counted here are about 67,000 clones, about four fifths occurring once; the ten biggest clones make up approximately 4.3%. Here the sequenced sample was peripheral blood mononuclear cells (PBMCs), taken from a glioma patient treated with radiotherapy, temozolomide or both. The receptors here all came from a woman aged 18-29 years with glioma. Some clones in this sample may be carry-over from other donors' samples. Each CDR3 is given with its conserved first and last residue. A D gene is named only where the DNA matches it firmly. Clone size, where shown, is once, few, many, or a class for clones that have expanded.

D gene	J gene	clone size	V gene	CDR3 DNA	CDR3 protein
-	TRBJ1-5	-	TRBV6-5	TGTGCCAGCAGTGCGAATTCAGGGCTCGAGCCCCAGCATTTT	CASSANSGLEPQHF
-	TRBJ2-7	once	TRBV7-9	TGTGCCAGCAGCTCCCCAGGCCTCTACGAGCAGTACTTC	CASSSPGLYEQYF
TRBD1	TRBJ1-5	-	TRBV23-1	TGCGCCAGCAGTCAAGGGTCCCACCGGGACAGGGGTTATGTTGGCAATCAGCCCCAGCATTTT	CASSQGSHRDRGYVGNQPQHF
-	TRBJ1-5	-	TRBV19	TGTGCCAGTATCGCCGGGTTTAATAGCAATCAGCCCCAGCATTTT	CASIAGFNSNQPQHF
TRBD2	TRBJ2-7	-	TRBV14	TGTGCCAGCAGCCCCTTGGCGGGGGGTTCCTACGAGCAGTACTTC	CASSPLAGGSYEQYF
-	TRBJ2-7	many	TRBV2	TGTGCCAGCAGTCCGACAGTGTGGGGTGAGCAGTACTTC	CASSPTVWGEQYF
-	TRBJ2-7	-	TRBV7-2	TGTGCCAGCAGGTCAGAAGGAGCCTACGAGCAGTACTTC	CASRSEGAYEQYF
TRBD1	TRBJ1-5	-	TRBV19	TGTGCCAGTACCTCAACAGGGGTTGGACAGCCCCAGCATTTT	CASTSTGVGQPQHF
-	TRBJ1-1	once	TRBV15	TGTGCCACCAGGATGAACACTGAAGCTTTCTTT	CATRMNTEAFF
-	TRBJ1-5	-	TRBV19	TGTGCCAGTAGTATCGACACCCCGAGGGCCCAGCATTTT	CASSIDTPRAQHF
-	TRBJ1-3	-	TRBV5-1	TGCGCCAGCAGCCGAGACGGTAGCTCTGGAAACACCATATATTTT	CASSRDGSSGNTIYF
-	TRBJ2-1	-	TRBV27	TGTGCCAGCAGTTTCAACAAGAACAATGAGCAGTTCTTC	CASSFNKNNEQFF
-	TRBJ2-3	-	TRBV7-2	TGTGCCAGCAGCAAAAGGGGGGATACGCAGTATTTT	CASSKRGDTQYF